The 7 T cell receptor beta chains reported below all come from one sample, sequenced in a study of T cells expressing NK-cell markers (dated by TCRdb to the early 2020s). Library prep was done by 5' RACE. Sequencer: Illumina HiSeq 2000. Based on TCRdb reprocessing of the reads, there is one entry per CDR3 protein sequence, and DNA is missing. The table kept for this sample lists 400,000 to 550,000 distinct CDR3 sequences. 7.3% of the sample is held by the ten biggest clonotypes. Sequencing was done on a sample of blood T cells: a sorted CD56 or NKG2C T cell subset, CD4+ or CD8+ T cells, or bulk PBMC T cells (not recorded which). All receptors come from a woman between 18 and 75 years old in good health.

This sequence joins TRBV28 and TRBJ2-7; TCRdb gives TRBD1 as the D gene, but with no DNA this cannot be confirmed. Germline CDR1 is MDHEN and CDR2 is SYDVKM. The CDR3 spans 15 residues. CDR3 sequence reads: CATAVRGSGSYEQYF. The whole variable domain, filled in from reference TRBV28 and TRBJ2-7, reads DVKVTQSSRYLVKRTGEKVFLECVQDMDHENMFWYRQDPGLGLRLIYFSYDVKMKEKGDIPEGYSVSREKKERFSLILESASTNQTSMYLCATAVRGSGSYEQYFGPGTRLTVT.

This sequence joins TRBV12-3 or TRBV12-4 and TRBJ1-4; lacking DNA, the TRBD1 call made by TCRdb goes unchecked. The CDR3 runs 14 residues. The CDR3 sequence: CASSRDGTNEELFF.

The chain combines TRBV9 with TRBJ2-5. In germline, CDR1 is SGDLS, CDR2 YYNGEE. This CDR3 is 13 amino acids long. The CDR3 region is CASSVGVRETQYF.

This rearrangement joins TRBV9 to TRBJ2-3; TCRdb's D gene call, TRBD1, goes unchecked for lack of DNA. Germline V CDR1 and CDR2: SGDLS, YYNGEE. The CDR3 has 16 residues. The CDR3 loop reads CASSLPGQGGTDTQYF. The whole variable domain, filled in from reference TRBV9 and TRBJ2-3, reads DSGVTQTPKHLITATGQRVTLRCSPRSGDLSVYWYQQSLDQGLQFLIQYYNGEERAKGNILERFSAQQFPDLHSELNLSSLELGDSALYFCASSLPGQGGTDTQYFGPGTRLTVL.

The chain employs TRBV7-2 and TRBJ2-4; without DNA, the TCRdb call of TRBD1 cannot be checked. The CDR3 sequence is 16 residues long. CDR1 and CDR2 from the germline V gene are SGHTA and FQGNSA. The CDR3 spells CASSSDRGLAKNIQYF.

V gene TRBV20-1 combines with J gene TRBJ1-3; the D call of TRBD1 rests on TCRdb alone, since no DNA is present to check it. CDR1 is DFQATT and CDR2 is SNEGSKA in the germline V gene (reference sequence). This CDR3 contains 13 residues. The CDR3 loop reads CSAKGPGGNTIYF.

The chain has TRBV19 and TRBJ2-1; TCRdb's D call of TRBD2 is untestable without DNA. CDR1 and CDR2 (germline): LNHDA, SQIVND (reference sequence). This CDR3 contains 16 residues. The CDR3: CASSIALLAGYNEQFF. The entire variable domain, with the rest obtained from reference TRBV19 and TRBJ2-1, is as follows: DGGITQSPKYLFRKEGQNVTLSCEQNLNHDAMYWYRQDPGQGLRLIYYSQIVNDFQKGDIAEGYSVSREKKESFPLTVTSAQKNPTAFYLCASSIALLAGYNEQFFGPGTRLTVL.